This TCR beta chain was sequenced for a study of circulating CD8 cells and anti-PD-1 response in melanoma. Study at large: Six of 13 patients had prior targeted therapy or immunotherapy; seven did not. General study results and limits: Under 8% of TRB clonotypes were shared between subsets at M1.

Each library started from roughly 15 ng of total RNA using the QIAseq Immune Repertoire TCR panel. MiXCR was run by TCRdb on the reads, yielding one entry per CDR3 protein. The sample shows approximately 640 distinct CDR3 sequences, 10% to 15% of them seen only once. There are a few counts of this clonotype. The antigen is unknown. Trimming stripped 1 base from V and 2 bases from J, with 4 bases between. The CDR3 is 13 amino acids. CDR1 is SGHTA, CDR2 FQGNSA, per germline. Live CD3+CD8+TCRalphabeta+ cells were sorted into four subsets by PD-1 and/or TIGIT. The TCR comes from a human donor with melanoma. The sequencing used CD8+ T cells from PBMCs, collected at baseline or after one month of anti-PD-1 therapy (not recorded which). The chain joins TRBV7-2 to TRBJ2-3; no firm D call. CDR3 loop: CASSLEITDTQYF. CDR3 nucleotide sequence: TGTGCCAGCAGCTTAGAAATCACAGATACGCAGTATTTT. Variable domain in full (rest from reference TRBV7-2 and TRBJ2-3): GAGVSQSPSNKVTEKGKDVELRCDPISGHTALYWYRQSLGQGLEFLIYFQGNSAPDKSGLPSDRFSAERTGGSVSTLTIQRTQQEDSAVYLCASSLEITDTQYFGPGTRLTVL.